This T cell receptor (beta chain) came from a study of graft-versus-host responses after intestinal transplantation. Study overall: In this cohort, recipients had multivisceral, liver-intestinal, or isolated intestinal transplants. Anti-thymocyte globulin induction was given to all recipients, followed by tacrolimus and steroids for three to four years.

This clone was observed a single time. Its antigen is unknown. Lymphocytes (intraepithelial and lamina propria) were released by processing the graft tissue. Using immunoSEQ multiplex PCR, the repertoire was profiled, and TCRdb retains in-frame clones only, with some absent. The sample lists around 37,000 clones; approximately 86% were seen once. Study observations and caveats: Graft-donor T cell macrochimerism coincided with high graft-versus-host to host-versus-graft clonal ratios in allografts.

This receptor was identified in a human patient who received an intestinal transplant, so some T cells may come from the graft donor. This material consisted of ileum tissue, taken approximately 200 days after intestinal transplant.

CDR3 DNA sequence: TGTGCCAGCAGCCCAGGGGGCCCACGACAGGTTTCCTACGAGCAGTACTTC. Amino acid sequence: CASSPGGPRQVSYEQYF. The chain is built from TRBV11-1 and TRBJ2-7; 8 bases agree with TRBD1. The CDR3 runs 17 residues. V was clipped by 5 bases and J by 1 base; unmatched bases: 13. Per the germline V gene, CDR1 is SGHAT and CDR2 is FQDESV (reference sequence).